This TCR beta chain was observed in a study of blood T cell repertoires in COVID-19. The table came from immunoSEQ multiplex PCR; TCRdb's copy has only in-frame clones and leaves some out. Here the sample spans 15,000 to 20,000 clones, around 90% being singletons. Germline V gene data show CDR1 as SGHRS and CDR2 as YFSETQ. With V trimmed by 0 bases and J by 3 bases, 0 bases remained unmatched. The CDR3 sequence is 14 residues long. The receptor was derived from a woman older than 75 with COVID-19, enrolled during active disease. This chain links TRBV5-1 with TRBJ2-5; 9 nucleotides line up with TRBD1. The specimen sequenced was peripheral blood. CDR3 loop: CASSLGTGEETQYF. Here the CDR3 DNA reads TGCGCCAGCAGCTTGGGGACAGGGGAAGAGACCCAGTACTTC.